This T cell receptor (beta chain) emerged from a study of cytomegalovirus exposure and HLA in healthy donors. Study-wide points: The study put some 150 TCR beta chains on its list as cytomegalovirus-associated.

CDR1 is SGHDT, CDR2 YYEEEE, per germline. CDR3 length equals 11 residues. The ends were cut back, 1 base at V and 13 bases at J, with 9 bases in the middle. Assay used: immunoSEQ multiplex PCR; TCRdb lists only in-frame clones, some missing. The data hold approximately 220,000 clones, with 80% to 95% observed a single time. From the 120-subject validation cohort, which was separate from the roughly 700-subject first cohort, the donors were drawn. Remarks on this clone: Its specificity is unknown.

Sequencing was carried out using PBMCs. This TCR was sampled from a woman aged 18-29 years in good health and CMV-seronegative. The chain employs TRBV5-6 and TRBJ2-1; D remains unclear. The CDR3 DNA follows: TGTGCCAGCAGCTTGTACACCTTTCAGTTCTTC. Protein sequence: CASSLYTFQFF.